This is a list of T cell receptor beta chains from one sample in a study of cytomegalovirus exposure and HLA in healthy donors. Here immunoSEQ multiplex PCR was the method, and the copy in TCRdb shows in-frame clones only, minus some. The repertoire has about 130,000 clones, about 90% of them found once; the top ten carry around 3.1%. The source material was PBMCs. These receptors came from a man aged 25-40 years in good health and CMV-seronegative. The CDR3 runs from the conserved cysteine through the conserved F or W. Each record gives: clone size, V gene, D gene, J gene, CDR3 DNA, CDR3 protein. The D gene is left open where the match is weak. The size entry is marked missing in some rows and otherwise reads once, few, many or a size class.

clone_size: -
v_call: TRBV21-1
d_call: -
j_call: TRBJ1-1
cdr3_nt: TGTGCCAGCAGCAAAGGAAACAGGCTTCTGTCTGAAGCTTTCTTT
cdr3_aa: CASSKGNRLLSEAFF

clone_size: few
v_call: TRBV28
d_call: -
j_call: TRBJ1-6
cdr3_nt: TGTGCCAGCAGTTTACGGCAGGGGAAATCACCCCTCCACTTT
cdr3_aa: CASSLRQGKSPLHF

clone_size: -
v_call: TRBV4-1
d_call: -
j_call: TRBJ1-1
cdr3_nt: TGCGCCAGCAGCCAAGGCAGGAACACTGAAGCTTTCTTT
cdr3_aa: CASSQGRNTEAFF

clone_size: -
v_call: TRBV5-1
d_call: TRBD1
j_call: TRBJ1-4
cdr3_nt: TGCGCCAGCAGCCGGGACAGGGGACCGACAACTAATGAAAAACTGTTTTTT
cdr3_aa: CASSRDRGPTTNEKLFF

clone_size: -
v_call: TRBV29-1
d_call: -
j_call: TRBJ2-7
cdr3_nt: TGCAGCGCCTCGACAGGCCAAGGCTACGAGCAGTACTTC
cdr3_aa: CSASTGQGYEQYF

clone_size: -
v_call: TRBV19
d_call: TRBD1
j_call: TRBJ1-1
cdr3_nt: TGTGCCAGTAGTGCCCAGACAGGGGGGAACACTGAAGCTTTCTTT
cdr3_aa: CASSAQTGGNTEAFF

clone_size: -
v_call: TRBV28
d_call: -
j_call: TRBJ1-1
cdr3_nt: TGTGCCAGCAGTCAGGCAGGGTATGCTGAAGCTTTCTTT
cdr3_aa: CASSQAGYAEAFF

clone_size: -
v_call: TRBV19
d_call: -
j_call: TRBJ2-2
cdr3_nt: TGTGCCAGTAGTATCCAACCCGGGGTCGCCGGGGAGCTGTTTTTT
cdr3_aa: CASSIQPGVAGELFF

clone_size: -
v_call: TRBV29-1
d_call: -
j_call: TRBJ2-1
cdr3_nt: TGCAGTCTAAGCTCCTACAATGAGCAGTTCTTC
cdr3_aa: CSLSSYNEQFF

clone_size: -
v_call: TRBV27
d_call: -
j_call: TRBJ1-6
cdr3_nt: TGTGCCAGCAGGGGGGGGTGGCGGTATAATTCACCCCTCCACTTT
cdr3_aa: CASRGGWRYNSPLHF

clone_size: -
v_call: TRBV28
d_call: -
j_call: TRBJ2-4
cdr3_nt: TGTGCCAGCACAAATTTGGTATCTAGCGCCAAAAACATTCAGTACTTC
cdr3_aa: CASTNLVSSAKNIQYF

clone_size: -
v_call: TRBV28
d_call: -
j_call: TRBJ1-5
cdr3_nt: TGTGCCAGCAACGATATCCGGAATCAGCCCCAGCATTTT
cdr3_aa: CASNDIRNQPQHF

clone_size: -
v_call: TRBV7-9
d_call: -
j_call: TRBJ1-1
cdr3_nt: TGTGCCAGCAGCTTACAGGGAGGCACTGAAGCTTTCTTT
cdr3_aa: CASSLQGGTEAFF

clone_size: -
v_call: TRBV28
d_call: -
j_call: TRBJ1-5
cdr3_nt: TGTGCCAGCACTCTCGGGGGGGCGCAAGGGTCCGGCAATCAGCCCCAGCATTTT
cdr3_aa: CASTLGGAQGSGNQPQHF

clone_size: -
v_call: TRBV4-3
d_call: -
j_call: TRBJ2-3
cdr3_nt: TGCGCCAGCAGCCAACGGCCCCGGGGGGCTAGCACAGATACGCAGTATTTT
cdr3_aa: CASSQRPRGASTDTQYF

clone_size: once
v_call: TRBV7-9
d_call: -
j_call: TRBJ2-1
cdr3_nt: TGTGCCAGCAGCTTGAGTGGCCGGGGGACCTACAATGAGCAGTTCTTC
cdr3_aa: CASSLSGRGTYNEQFF

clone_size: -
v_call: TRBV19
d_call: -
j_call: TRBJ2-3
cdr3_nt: TGTGCCAGTAGTATGGCACTAGCAACAGATACGCAGTATTTT
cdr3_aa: CASSMALATDTQYF

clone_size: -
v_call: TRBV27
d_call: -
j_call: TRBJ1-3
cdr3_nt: TGTGCCAGCGCCGGGTCTGGAAACACCATATATTTT
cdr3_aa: CASAGSGNTIYF

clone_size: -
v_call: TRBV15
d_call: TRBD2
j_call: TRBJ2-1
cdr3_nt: TGTGCCTCCCGCCCCGCTAGCGGGGGTGCGAATGAGCAGTTCTTC
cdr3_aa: CASRPASGGANEQFF

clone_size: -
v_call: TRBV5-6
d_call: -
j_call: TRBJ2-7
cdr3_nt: TGTGCCAGCAGCTGGAGAGACTACGAGCAGTACTTC
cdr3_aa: CASSWRDYEQYF

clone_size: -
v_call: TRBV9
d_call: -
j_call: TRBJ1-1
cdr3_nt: TGTGCCAGCAGCCCTTATGGGAGGAACACTGAAGCTTTCTTT
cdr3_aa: CASSPYGRNTEAFF

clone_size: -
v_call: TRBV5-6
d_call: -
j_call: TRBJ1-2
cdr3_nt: TGTGCCAGCAGCACGAGGACCGGGAGTCGGCTAGACTATGGCTACACCTTC
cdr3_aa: CASSTRTGSRLDYGYTF

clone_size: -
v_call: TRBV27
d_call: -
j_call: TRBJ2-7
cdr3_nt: TGTGCCAGCAGTTCTACCAGGGTCTCCTACGAGCAGTACTTC
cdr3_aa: CASSSTRVSYEQYF

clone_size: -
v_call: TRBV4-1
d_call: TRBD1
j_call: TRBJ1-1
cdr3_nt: TGCGCCAGCAGTCGGACAGGACTGCGCACTGAAGCTTTCTTT
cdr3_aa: CASSRTGLRTEAFF

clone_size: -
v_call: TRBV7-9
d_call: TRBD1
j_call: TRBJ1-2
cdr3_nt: TGTGCCAGCAGCTCCATCGACAGGGAAGATGGCTACACCTTC
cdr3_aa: CASSSIDREDGYTF

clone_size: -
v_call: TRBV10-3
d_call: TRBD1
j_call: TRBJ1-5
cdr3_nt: TGTGCCATCAGTGTCGGGACAGGGAGAGATCAGCCCCAGCATTTT
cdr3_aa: CAISVGTGRDQPQHF

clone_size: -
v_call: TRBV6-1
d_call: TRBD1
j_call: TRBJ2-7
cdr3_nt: TGTGCCAGCATGCCGCCGGGACAGGGAAACTACGAGCAGTACTTC
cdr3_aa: CASMPPGQGNYEQYF

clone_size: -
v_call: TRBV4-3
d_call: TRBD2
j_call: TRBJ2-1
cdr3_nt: TGCGCCAGCAGCCAAGATCGGGGGGGTCCGGGATACAATGAGCAGTTCTTC
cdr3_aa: CASSQDRGGPGYNEQFF

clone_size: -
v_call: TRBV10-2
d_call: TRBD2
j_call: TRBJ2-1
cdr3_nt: TGCGCCAGCAGCGAGCGGGGGGATGAGCAGTTCTTC
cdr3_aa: CASSERGDEQFF

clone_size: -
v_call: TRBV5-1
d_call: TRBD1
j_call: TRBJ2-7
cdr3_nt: TGCGCCAGCAGCTGGGGGACAGCCTCCTACGAGCAGTACTTC
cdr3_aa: CASSWGTASYEQYF

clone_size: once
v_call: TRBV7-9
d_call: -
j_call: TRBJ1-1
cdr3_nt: TGTGCCAGCAGCTTCGAGGGTACGGCTTTCTTT
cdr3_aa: CASSFEGTAFF

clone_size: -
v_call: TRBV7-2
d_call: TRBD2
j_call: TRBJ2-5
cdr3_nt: TGTGCCAGCAGCTTAGAGCGGGGGTACCAAGAGACCCAGTACTTC
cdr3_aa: CASSLERGYQETQYF

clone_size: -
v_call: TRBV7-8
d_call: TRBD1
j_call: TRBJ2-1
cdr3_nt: TGTGCCAGCAGCTTAAGGGACAGGGCATACAATGAGCAGTTCTTC
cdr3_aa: CASSLRDRAYNEQFF

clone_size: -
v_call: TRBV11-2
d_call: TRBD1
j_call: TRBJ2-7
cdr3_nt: TGTGCCAGCAGCCCGTGGACAGGGCTTGTTGCCTACGAGCAGTACTTC
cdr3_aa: CASSPWTGLVAYEQYF

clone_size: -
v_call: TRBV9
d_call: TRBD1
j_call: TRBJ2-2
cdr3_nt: TGTGCCAGCAGCGTAGAAGTTAGACAGGGCCCCGGGGAGCTGTTTTTT
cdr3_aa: CASSVEVRQGPGELFF

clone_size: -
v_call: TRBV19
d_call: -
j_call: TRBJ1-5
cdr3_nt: TGTGCCAGTAGTATTTCTGGGTTTTTCCGGACAGGCAATCAGCCCCAGCATTTT
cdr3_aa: CASSISGFFRTGNQPQHF

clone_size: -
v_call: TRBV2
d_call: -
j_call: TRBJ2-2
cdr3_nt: TGTGCCAGCAGAAAACAGGGCGCCGGGGAGCTGTTTTTT
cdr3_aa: CASRKQGAGELFF

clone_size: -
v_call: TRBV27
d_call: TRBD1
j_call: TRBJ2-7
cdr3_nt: TGTGCCAGCAGCCGCGCGGACAGGACCTACTACGAGCAGTACTTC
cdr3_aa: CASSRADRTYYEQYF

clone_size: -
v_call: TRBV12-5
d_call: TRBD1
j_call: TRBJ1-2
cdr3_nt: TGTGCTAGTGGTTTCCATGAACAGGGGGCCATTTATGGCTACACCTTC
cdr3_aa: CASGFHEQGAIYGYTF

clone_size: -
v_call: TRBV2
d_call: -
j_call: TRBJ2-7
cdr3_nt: TGTGCCAGCAGTGAAGACTACACCGGGGACTACGAGCAGTACTTC
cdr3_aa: CASSEDYTGDYEQYF

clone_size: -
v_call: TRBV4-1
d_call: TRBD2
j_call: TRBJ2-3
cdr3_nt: TGCGCCAGCAGCCCAATTAAGGAGACCATTGACGGGAGGAAGTATTTT
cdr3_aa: CASSPIKETIDGRKYF

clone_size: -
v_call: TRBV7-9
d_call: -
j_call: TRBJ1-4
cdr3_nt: TGTGCCAGCAGCTTGGTACAGGGACGGGGTGAAAAACTGTTTTTT
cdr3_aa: CASSLVQGRGEKLFF

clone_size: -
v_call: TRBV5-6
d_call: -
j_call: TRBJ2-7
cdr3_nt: TGTGCCAGCAGCTTGGTTCGCTACTCTTTCTCCTACGAGCAGTACTTC
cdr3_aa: CASSLVRYSFSYEQYF

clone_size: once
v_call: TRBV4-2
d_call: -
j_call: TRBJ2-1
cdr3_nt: TGTGCCAGCAGCCATTTGGGCGAGTACAATGAGCAGTTCTTC
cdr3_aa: CASSHLGEYNEQFF

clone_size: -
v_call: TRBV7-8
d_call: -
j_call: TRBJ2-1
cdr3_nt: TGTGCCAGCAGCAATACCGCGGAAGGGAGCGGCTACAATGAGCAGTTCTTC
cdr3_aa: CASSNTAEGSGYNEQFF

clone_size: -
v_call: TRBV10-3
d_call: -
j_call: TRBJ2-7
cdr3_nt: TGTGCCATCAGTGAAAAGAGACCTAGCTCCTACGAGCAGTACTTC
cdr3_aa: CAISEKRPSSYEQYF

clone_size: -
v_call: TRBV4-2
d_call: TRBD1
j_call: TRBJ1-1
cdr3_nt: TGTGCCAGCAGCCAAGACGACAGGGGCACTGAAGCTTTCTTT
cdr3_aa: CASSQDDRGTEAFF

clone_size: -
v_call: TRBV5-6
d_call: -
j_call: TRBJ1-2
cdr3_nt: TGTGCCAGCAGCCCCGGGAGCGGCTACACCTTC
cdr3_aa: CASSPGSGYTF

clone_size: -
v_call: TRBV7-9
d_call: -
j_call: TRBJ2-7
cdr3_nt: TGTGCCAGCAGCGCTTCGGGTGACTCCTACGAGCAGTACTTC
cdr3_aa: CASSASGDSYEQYF

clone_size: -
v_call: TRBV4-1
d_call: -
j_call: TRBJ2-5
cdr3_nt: TGCGCCAGCAGCCAAATTGAACTAGTCCAAGAGACCCAGTACTTC
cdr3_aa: CASSQIELVQETQYF

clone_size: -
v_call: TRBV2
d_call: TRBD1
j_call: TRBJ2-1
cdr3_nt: TGTGCCAGCAGTGGACAGGGGGCGAATGAGCAGTTCTTC
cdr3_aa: CASSGQGANEQFF